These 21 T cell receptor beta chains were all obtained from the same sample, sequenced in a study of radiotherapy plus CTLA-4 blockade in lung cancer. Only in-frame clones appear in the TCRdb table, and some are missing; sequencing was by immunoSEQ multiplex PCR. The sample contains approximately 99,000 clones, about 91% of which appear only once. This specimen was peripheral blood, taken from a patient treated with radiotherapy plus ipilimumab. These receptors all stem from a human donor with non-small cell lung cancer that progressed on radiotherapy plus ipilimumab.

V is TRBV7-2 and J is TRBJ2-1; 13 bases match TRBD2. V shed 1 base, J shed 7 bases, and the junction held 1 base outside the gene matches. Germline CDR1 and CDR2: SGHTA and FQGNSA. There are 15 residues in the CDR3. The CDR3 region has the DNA TGTGCCAGCAGCTTAGGGGGACTAGCGGGAAATGAGCAGTTCTTC. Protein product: CASSLGGLAGNEQFF.

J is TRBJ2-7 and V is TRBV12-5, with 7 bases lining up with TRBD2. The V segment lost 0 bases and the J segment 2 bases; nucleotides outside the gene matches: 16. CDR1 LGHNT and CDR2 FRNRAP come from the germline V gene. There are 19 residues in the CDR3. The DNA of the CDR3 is TGTGCTAGTGGTTTGGTAATGATTCCTAGCGGAATTGAACCCTACGAGCAGTACTTC. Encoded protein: CASGLVMIPSGIEPYEQYF.

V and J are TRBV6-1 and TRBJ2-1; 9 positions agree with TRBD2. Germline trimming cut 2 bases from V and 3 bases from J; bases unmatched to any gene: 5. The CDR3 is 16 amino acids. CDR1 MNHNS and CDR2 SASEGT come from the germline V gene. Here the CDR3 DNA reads TGTGCCAGCAGTGAACAGACTAGCGGCTACTACAATGAGCAGTTCTTC. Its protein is CASSEQTSGYYNEQFF.

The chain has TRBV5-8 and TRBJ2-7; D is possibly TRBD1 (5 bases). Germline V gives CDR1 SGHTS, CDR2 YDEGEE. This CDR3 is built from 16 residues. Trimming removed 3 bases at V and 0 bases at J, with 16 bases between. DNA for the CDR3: TGTGCCAGCAGCTGGGGCTCGGCAGAGGTCTCCTACGAGCAGTACTTC. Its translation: CASSWGSAEVSYEQYF. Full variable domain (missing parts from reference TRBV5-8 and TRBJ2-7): EAGVTQSPTHLIKTRGQQATLRCSPISGHTSVYWYQQALGLGLQFLLWYDEGEERNRGNFPPRFSGRQFPNYSSELNVNALELEDSALYLCASSWGSAEVSYEQYFGPGTRLTVT.

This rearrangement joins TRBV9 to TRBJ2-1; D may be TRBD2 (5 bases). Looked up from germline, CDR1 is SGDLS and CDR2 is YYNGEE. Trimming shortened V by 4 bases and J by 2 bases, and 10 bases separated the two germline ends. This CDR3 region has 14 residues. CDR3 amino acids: CASSRSTTYNEQFF. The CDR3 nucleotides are TGTGCCAGCAGCCGCTCGACTACCTACAATGAGCAGTTCTTC.

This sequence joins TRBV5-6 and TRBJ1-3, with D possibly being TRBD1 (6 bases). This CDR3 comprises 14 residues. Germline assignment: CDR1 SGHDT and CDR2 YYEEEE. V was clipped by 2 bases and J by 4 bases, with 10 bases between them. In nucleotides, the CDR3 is TGTGCCAGCAGCTTCGCGGGGGCGGGAAACACCATATATTTT. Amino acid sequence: CASSFAGAGNTIYF.

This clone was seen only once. The CDR3 DNA reads as TGTGCCTGGGGCGGAACAGGGAGATGGAACACCGGGGAGCTGTTTTTT. This gives the protein CAWGGTGRWNTGELFF. V usage is TRBV30 and J usage is TRBJ2-2, with a possible D match to TRBD1 (6 bases). The V end lost 5 bases, the J end lost 1 base, and 17 bases lay between the germline ends. Germline values: CDR1 GTSNPN, CDR2 SVGIG (reference sequence). The CDR3 extends over 16 amino acids.

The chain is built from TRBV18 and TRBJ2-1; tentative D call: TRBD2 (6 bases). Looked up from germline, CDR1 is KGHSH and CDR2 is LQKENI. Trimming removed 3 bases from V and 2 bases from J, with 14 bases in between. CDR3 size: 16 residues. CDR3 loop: CASSPGGGVTYNEQFF. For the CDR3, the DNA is TGTGCCAGCTCACCGGGAGGAGGGGTGACCTACAATGAGCAGTTCTTC.

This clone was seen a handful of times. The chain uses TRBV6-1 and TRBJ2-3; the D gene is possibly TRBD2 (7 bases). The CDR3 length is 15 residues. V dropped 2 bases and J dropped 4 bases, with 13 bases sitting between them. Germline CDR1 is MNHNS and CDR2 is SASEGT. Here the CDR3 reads CASSERGGIADTQYF. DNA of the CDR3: TGTGCCAGCAGTGAAAGGGGGGGTATAGCAGATACGCAGTATTTT.

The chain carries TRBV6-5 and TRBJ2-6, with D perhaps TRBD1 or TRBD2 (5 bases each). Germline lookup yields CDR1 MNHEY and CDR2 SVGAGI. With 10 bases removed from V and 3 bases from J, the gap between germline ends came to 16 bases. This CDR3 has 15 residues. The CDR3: CATSVWGIGANVLTF. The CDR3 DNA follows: TGTGCCACCTCGGTTTGGGGGATTGGGGCCAACGTCCTGACTTTC.

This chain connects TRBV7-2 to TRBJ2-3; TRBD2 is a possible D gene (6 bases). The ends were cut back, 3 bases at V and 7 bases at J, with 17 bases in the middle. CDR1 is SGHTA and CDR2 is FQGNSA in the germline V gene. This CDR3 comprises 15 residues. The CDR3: CASSFRGMEWYTQYF. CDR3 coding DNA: TGTGCCAGCAGCTTCCGGGGGATGGAGTGGTATACGCAGTATTTT. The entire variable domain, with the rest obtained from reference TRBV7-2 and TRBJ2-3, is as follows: GAGVSQSPSNKVTEKGKDVELRCDPISGHTALYWYRQSLGQGLEFLIYFQGNSAPDKSGLPSDRFSAERTGGSVSTLTIQRTQQEDSAVYLCASSFRGMEWYTQYFGPGTRLTVL.

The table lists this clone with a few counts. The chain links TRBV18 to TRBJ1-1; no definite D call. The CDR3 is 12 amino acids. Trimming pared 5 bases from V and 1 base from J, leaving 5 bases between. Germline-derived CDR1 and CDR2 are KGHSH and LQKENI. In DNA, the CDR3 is TGTGCCAGCTCAGAACAGAACACTGAAGCTTTCTTT. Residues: CASSEQNTEAFF.

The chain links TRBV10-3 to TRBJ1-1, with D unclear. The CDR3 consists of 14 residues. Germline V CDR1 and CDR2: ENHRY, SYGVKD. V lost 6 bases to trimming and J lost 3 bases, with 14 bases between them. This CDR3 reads CAIRLSGRDTEAFF. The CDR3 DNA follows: TGTGCCATCAGACTGTCGGGAAGGGACACTGAAGCTTTCTTT.

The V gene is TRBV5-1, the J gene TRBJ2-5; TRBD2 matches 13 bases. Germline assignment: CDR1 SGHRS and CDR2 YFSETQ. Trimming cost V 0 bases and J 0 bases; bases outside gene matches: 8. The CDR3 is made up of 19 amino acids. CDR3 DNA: TGCGCCAGCAGCTTGGGGGCCCAGGGACTAGCGGGGTACCAAGAGACCCAGTACTTC. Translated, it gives CASSLGAQGLAGYQETQYF. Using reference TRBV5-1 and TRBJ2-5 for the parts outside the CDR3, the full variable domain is KAGVTQTPRYLIKTRGQQVTLSCSPISGHRSVSWYQQTPGQGLQFLFEYFSETQRNKGNFPGRFSGRQFSNSRSEMNVSTLELGDSALYLCASSLGAQGLAGYQETQYFGPGTRLLVL.

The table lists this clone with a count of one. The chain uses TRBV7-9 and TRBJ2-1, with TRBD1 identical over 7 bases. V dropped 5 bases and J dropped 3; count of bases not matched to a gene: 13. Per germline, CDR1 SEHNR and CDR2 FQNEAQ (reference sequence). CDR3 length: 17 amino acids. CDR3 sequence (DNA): TGTGCCAGCAGCCATTACGGGACCGGGACAGTCTACAATGAGCAGTTCTTC. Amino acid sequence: CASSHYGTGTVYNEQFF.

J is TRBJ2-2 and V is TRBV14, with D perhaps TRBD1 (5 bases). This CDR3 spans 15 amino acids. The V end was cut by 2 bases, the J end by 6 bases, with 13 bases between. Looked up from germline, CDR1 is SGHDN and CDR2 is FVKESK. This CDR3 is CASSQLGLGAGELFF. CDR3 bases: TGTGCCAGCAGCCAATTGGGGTTAGGGGCCGGGGAGCTGTTTTTT.

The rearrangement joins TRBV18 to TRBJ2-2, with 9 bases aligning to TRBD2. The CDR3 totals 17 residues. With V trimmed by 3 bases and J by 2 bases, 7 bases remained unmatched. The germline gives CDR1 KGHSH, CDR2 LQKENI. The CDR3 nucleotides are TGTGCCAGCTCACCCCCGACGACTAGCGGCAACACCGGGGAGCTGTTTTTT. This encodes CASSPPTTSGNTGELFF.

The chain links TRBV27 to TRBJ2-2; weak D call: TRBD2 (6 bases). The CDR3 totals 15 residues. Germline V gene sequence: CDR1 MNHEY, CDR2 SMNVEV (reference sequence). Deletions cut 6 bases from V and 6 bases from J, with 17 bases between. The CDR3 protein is CASRQGGTGAGELFF. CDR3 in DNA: TGTGCCAGCAGGCAGGGTGGAACGGGAGCCGGGGAGCTGTTTTTT.

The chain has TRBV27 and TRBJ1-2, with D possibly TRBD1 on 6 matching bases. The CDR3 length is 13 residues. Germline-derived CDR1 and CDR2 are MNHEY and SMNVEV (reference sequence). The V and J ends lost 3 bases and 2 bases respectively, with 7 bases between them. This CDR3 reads CASSFRGNYGYTF. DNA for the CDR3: TGTGCCAGCAGTTTTAGGGGGAACTATGGCTACACCTTC.

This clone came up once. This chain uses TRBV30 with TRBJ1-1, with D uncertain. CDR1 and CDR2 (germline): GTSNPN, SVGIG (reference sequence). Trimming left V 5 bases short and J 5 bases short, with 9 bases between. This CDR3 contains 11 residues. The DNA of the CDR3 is TGTGCCTGGGGAACGAAGACTGAAGCTTTCTTT. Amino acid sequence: CAWGTKTEAFF.

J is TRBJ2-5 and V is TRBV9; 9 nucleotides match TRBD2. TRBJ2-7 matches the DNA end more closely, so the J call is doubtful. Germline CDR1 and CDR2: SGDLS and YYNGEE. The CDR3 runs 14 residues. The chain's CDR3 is CASSGGTSPYEQYF. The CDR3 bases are TGTGCCAGCAGCGGGGGGACTAGCCCCTACGAGCAGTACTTC.